These 10 T cell receptor beta chains share one sample of origin, sequenced in a study of cytomegalovirus exposure and HLA in healthy donors. PCR involved 60 Vbeta and 13 Jbeta primers. The assay was immunoSEQ multiplex PCR, and TCRdb's table has in-frame clones only and misses some. The table has approximately 110,000 clones, 69% seen once. The source material was PBMCs. All receptors come from a woman in her seventies in good health and CMV-seropositive.

V usage is TRBV9 and J usage is TRBJ2-7; 11 nucleotides line up with TRBD1. V lost 3 bases to trimming and J lost 6 bases; unmatched junction nucleotides: 2. Germline V CDR1 and CDR2: SGDLS, YYNGEE. The CDR3 spans 13 residues. The CDR3 loop is CASSAGTGGEQYF. In nucleotides, the CDR3 is TGTGCCAGCAGCGCCGGGACAGGGGGCGAGCAGTACTTC.

This rearrangement joins TRBV5-1 to TRBJ2-7; D is perhaps TRBD1 (6 bases). V lost 0 bases to trimming and J lost 0 bases, with 13 bases between them. Germline CDR1 and CDR2: SGHRS and YFSETQ. The CDR3 has 16 residues. The CDR3 protein is CASSLAQGVISYEQYF. CDR3 sequence (DNA): TGCGCCAGCAGCTTGGCACAGGGAGTCATCTCCTACGAGCAGTACTTC.

J is TRBJ1-1 and V is TRBV15; the match to TRBD1 covers 7 bases. Losses at the gene ends were 1 base for V and 1 base for J; bases not matched to a gene: 3. This CDR3 comprises 15 residues. CDR1 and CDR2 (germline): LNHNV, YYDKDF (reference sequence). CDR3 residues: CATSRGQGGNTEAFF. In DNA, the CDR3 is TGTGCCACCAGCAGAGGACAGGGCGGGAACACTGAAGCTTTCTTT.

The rearrangement links TRBV5-1 to TRBJ2-2, with 7 bases aligning to TRBD1. The CDR3 spans 15 residues. Germline values: CDR1 SGHRS, CDR2 YFSETQ. V gave up 3 bases and J gave up 6 bases; unmatched junction bases: 8. Here the CDR3 DNA reads TGCGCCAGCAGCTGGACGGATGGGACAGCCGGGGAGCTGTTTTTT. Protein sequence: CASSWTDGTAGELFF. Combining the CDR3 with reference TRBV5-1 and TRBJ2-2 gives the whole variable domain KAGVTQTPRYLIKTRGQQVTLSCSPISGHRSVSWYQQTPGQGLQFLFEYFSETQRNKGNFPGRFSGRQFSNSRSEMNVSTLELGDSALYLCASSWTDGTAGELFFGEGSRLTVL.

The rearrangement uses TRBV12-5 and TRBJ2-7, with D uncertain. Per the germline V gene, CDR1 is LGHNT and CDR2 is FRNRAP. V lost 2 bases, J lost 1 base, and 6 bases lay in between. The CDR3 totals 13 residues. CDR3 protein: CASGLPGSYEQYF. CDR3 nucleotide sequence: TGTGCTAGTGGTTTGCCCGGGTCCTACGAGCAGTACTTC.

The chain combines TRBV2 with TRBJ1-2; no reliable D call. From germline, CDR1 is SNHLY and CDR2 FYNNEI. Trimming removed 4 bases at V and 12 bases at J, with 15 bases between. This CDR3 region has 12 residues. The chain's CDR3 is CASSARRASDTF. Here the CDR3 DNA reads TGTGCCAGCAGTGCGCGGCGGGCGAGCGACACCTTC.

The chain employs TRBV29-1 and TRBJ2-7; tentatively, D is TRBD1 (5 bases). The CDR3 totals 12 residues. V was clipped by 4 bases and J by 1 base, with 8 bases between them. Germline assignment: CDR1 SQVTM and CDR2 ANQGSEA. The DNA for the CDR3 is TGCAGCGTTGCCACAGGATCCTACGAGCAGTACTTC. This codes for CSVATGSYEQYF.

This clone came up once. The chain combines TRBV5-6 with TRBJ2-3; perhaps TRBD2 as D (5 bases). Germline CDR1 and CDR2: SGHDT and YYEEEE. Trimming took 0 bases from V and 2 from J, leaving 13 bases between them. The CDR3 runs 16 residues. CDR3 region: CASSLGLPLITDTQYF. CDR3 coding DNA: TGTGCCAGCAGCTTGGGACTACCCTTGATCACAGATACGCAGTATTTT.

The chain joins TRBV6-6 to TRBJ2-1; tentative D call: TRBD2 (6 bases). The CDR3 contains 12 residues. In germline, CDR1 is MNHNY, CDR2 SVGAGI (reference sequence). V was pared by 11 bases and J by 5 bases, with 13 bases between. CDR3 loop: CASSGTHNEQFF. The CDR3 bases are TGTGCCTCCTCGGGGACTCACAATGAGCAGTTCTTC.

This clone has only a few counts. This chain links TRBV5-4 with TRBJ2-3; 12 positions match TRBD1. The germline V gene encodes CDR1 SGHNT and CDR2 YYREEE (reference sequence). The CDR3 contains 15 residues. The junction had 3 bases not matched to a gene; V was cut back by 3 bases and J by 4 bases. Written as DNA, the CDR3 is TGTGCCAGCAGCTGGGGACAGGGGGCGGCAGATACGCAGTATTTT. Encoded protein: CASSWGQGAADTQYF.